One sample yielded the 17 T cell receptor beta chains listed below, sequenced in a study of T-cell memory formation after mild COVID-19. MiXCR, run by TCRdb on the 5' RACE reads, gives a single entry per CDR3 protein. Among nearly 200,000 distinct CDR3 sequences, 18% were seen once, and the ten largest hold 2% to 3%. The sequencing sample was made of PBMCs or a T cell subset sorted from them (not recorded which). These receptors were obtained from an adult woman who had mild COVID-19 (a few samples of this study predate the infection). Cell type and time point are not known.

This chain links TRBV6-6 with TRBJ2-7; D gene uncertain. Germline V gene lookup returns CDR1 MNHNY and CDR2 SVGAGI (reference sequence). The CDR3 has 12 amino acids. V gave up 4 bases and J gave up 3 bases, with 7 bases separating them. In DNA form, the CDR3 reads TGTGCCAGCAGTTGGGCCAGCTACGAGCAGTACTTC. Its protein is CASSWASYEQYF.

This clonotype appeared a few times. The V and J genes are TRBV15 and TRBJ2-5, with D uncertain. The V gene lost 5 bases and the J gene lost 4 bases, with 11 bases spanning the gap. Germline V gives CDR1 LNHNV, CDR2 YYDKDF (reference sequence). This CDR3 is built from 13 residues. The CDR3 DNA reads TGTGCCACCAGCCGAGGAACCAGAGAGACCCAGTACTTC. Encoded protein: CATSRGTRETQYF.

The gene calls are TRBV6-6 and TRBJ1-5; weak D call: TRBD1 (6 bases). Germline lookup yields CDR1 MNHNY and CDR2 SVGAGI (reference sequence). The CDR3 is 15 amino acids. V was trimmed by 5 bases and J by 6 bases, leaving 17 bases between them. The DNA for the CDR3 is TGTGCCAGCAGTCCCAACAGGGAAGGGGGTCAGCCCCAGCATTTT. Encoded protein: CASSPNREGGQPQHF.

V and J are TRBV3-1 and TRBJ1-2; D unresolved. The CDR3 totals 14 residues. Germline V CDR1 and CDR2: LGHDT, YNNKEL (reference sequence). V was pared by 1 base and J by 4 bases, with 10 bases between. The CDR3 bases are TGTGCCAGCAGCCAAGCGGGAGGGTCCTATGGCTACACCTTC. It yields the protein CASSQAGGSYGYTF.

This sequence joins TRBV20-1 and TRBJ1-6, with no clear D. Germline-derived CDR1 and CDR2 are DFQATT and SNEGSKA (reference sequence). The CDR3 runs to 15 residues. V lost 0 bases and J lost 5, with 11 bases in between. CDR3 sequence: CSARDLEWDNSPLHF. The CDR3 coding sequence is TGCAGTGCTAGAGATCTTGAGTGGGATAATTCACCCCTCCACTTT.

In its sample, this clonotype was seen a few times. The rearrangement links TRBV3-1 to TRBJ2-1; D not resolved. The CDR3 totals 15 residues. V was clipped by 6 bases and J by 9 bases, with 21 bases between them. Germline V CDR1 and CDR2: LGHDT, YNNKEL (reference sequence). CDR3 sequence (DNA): TGTGCCAGCAGTCTGGGCTCGGGCAGGATCGGTGAGCAGTTCTTC. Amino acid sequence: CASSLGSGRIGEQFF.

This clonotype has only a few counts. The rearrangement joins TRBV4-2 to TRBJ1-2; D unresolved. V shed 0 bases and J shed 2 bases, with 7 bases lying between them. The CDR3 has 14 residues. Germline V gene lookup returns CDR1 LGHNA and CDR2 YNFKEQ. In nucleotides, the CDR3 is TGTGCCAGCAGCCAAGATTCAACAAACTATGGCTACACCTTC. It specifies CASSQDSTNYGYTF.

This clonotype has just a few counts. The CDR3 DNA reads as TGTGCCATCAGTGGGGATGAGAGCAATCAGCCCCAGCATTTT. The encoded protein is CAISGDESNQPQHF. The chain is built from TRBV10-3 and TRBJ1-5; D call uncertain. Germline CDR1 and CDR2: ENHRY and SYGVKD. CDR3 length equals 14 residues. The V end lost 4 bases, the J end lost 1 base, and 8 bases lay between the germline ends.

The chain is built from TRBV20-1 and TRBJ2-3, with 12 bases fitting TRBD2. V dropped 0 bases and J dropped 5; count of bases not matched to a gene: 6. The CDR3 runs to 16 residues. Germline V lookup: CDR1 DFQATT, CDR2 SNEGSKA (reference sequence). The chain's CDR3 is CSARDLLAGGLDTQYF. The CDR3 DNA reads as TGCAGTGCTAGAGATTTACTAGCGGGAGGTCTAGATACGCAGTATTTT.

CDR3 DNA: TGTGCCAGCAGCGCTTTCAGACGTAACTCCTACAATGAGCAGTTCTTC. It encodes CASSAFRRNSYNEQFF. The rearrangement uses TRBV9 and TRBJ2-1; D gene ambiguous. Germline CDR1 SGDLS, CDR2 YYNGEE. Trimming cost V 3 bases and J 0 bases, with 13 bases left between them. The length of the CDR3 is 16 residues.

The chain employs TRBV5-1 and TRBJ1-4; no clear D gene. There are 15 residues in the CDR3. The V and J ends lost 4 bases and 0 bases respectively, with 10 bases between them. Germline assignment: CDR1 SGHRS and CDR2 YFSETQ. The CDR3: CASSPSGATNEKLFF. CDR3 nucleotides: TGCGCCAGCAGCCCCTCGGGAGCAACTAATGAAAAACTGTTTTTT.

The CDR3 DNA follows: TGCGCCAGCAGCTTGGAGGCGGGGGGGCATCTCGAGCAGTACTTC. Translation gives CASSLEAGGHLEQYF. The V gene is TRBV5-1, the J gene TRBJ2-7; 9 nucleotides line up with TRBD2. The CDR3 totals 15 residues. Germline V gives CDR1 SGHRS, CDR2 YFSETQ. Trimming removed 0 bases from V and 6 bases from J; junction bases left unmatched: 7.

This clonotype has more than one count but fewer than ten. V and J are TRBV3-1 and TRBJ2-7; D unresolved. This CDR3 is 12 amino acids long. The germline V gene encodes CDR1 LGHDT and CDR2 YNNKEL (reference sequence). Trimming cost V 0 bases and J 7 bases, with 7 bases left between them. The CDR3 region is CASSQDVREQYF. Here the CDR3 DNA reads TGTGCCAGCAGCCAAGATGTCAGGGAGCAGTACTTC.

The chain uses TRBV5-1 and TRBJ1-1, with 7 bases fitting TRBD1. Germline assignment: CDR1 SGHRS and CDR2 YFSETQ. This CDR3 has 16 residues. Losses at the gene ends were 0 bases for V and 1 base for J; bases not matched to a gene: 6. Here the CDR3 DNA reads TGCGCCAGCAGCTTGGGGCTCGGGACAGCGAACACTGAAGCTTTCTTT. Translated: CASSLGLGTANTEAFF.

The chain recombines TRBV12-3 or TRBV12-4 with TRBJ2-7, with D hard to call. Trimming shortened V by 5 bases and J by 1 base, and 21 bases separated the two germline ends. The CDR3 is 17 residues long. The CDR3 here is CASSPSLGSSSSYEQYF. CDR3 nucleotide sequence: TGTGCCAGCAGTCCCTCCCTTGGGTCCTCCTCTTCCTACGAGCAGTACTTC.

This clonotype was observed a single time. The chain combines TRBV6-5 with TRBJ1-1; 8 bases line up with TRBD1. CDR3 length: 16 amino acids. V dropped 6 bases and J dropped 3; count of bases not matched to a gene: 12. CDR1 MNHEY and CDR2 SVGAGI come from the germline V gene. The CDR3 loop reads CASRLRQGRLDTEAFF. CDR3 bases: TGTGCCAGCAGACTCAGACAGGGGAGGTTAGACACTGAAGCTTTCTTT.

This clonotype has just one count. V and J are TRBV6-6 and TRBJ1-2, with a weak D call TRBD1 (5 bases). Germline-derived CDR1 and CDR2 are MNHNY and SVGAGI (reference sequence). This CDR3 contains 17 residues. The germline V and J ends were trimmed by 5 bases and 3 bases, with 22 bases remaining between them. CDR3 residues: CASSGLGKGLRDYGYTF. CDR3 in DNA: TGTGCCAGCAGTGGTCTTGGGAAGGGGCTCCGGGACTATGGCTACACCTTC.